This T cell receptor (beta chain) came from a study of control samples from healthy donors and cancer patients. Deletions cut 2 bases from V and 7 bases from J, with 12 bases between. Germline values: CDR1 SGHDT, CDR2 YYEEEE. The length of the CDR3 is 14 residues. Here immunoSEQ multiplex PCR was the method, and the copy in TCRdb shows in-frame clones only, minus some. The table has about 100,000 clones, around four fifths seen once; the top ten hold approximately 20%. Specimen: blood. This sequence was found in a young man in good health. The chain couples TRBV5-6 to TRBJ1-4, with a possible D match to TRBD1 (5 bases). The CDR3 sequence: CASSFGPRGEKLFF. Here the CDR3 DNA reads TGTGCCAGCAGCTTTGGTCCAAGGGGTGAAAAACTGTTTTTT.